This T cell receptor (beta chain) was obtained from a study of T cells in Graves' hyperthyroidism and ophthalmopathy. Across the study: The authors collected peripheral blood at initial diagnosis, before any treatment. Points from the study as a whole: Among clonotypes expanded in thyroid above 0.001, most were also found in blood.

RNA transcripts provided the source from which TCR beta CDR3 regions were amplified. A first-round RT-PCR of the TCR CDR3 used the HTBI primer set. TCRdb reanalysed the multiplex PCR reads using MiXCR and keeps one entry per CDR3 protein. The sample includes 300,000 to 450,000 distinct CDR3 sequences, roughly 15% of them seen just once. The sample holds many counts of this clonotype. Antigen specificity is unknown. The length of the CDR3 is 19 residues. The V gene lost 3 bases and the J gene lost 0 bases, with 18 bases spanning the gap. The sequence was collected from a woman under 40 with Graves' ophthalmopathy. The sequenced material came from blood. The genes are TRBV12-3 or TRBV12-4 and TRBJ2-6; no reliable D call. As DNA, the CDR3 is TGTGCCAGCAGTTTTTCCCGTCGTGGCGGCTACTCTGGGGCCAACGTCCTGACTTTC. It is translated as CASSFSRRGGYSGANVLTF.